This T cell receptor (beta chain) is from a study of OX40 agonist ivuxolimab in advanced cancers. On the study more broadly: Patients were under 90% male with ages roughly 20 to 90, mean about 65.

On this clone: Antigen unknown.

This CDR3 region has 12 residues. Looked up from germline, CDR1 is SGHTA and CDR2 is FQGNSA. V dropped 3 bases and J dropped 3 bases, with 5 bases sitting between them. Produced via immunoSEQ multiplex PCR; TCRdb's table is partial and in-frame only. The sample has about 82,000 clones; 80% to 95% are singletons. Study-wide points: In a subset of nonresponders, normalized T-cell clonal expansion was also low.

This TCR was recovered from an adult with an advanced solid tumor such as melanoma, head and neck, liver or kidney cancer. This chain uses TRBV7-2 with TRBJ1-2; D call uncertain. Sequenced material: CD4+ or CD8+ T cells sorted from blood, taken in a trial of the OX40 agonist ivuxolimab. The CDR3 is CASSFQDYGYTF. The CDR3 DNA reads TGTGCCAGCAGCTTCCAGGACTATGGCTACACCTTC.